Presented here are 23 T cell receptor beta chains from one specimen sequenced in a study of T cells in Graves' hyperthyroidism and ophthalmopathy. Amplified TCR beta CDR3 regions derived from RNA transcripts. Researchers ran a first-round RT-PCR on the TCR CDR3 using the HTBI primer set. TCRdb passed the multiplex PCR reads through MiXCR, listing each CDR3 protein once. The table records 300,000 to 400,000 distinct CDR3 sequences, about 18% of them present only once. The sequenced material came from blood. The receptors come from a woman aged 50 to 65 with Graves' hyperthyroidism.

This clonotype was observed at least ten times. V usage is TRBV11-2 and J usage is TRBJ2-7; D unclear. V was cut by 5 bases and J by 0 bases, with 8 bases left in between. Per germline, CDR1 SGHAT and CDR2 FQNNGV. The CDR3 extends over 13 amino acids. The CDR3 here is CASSLTNSYEQYF. The CDR3 nucleotides read TGTGCCAGCAGCCTTACTAACTCCTACGAGCAGTACTTC.

This clonotype has a count of ten or more. The chain carries TRBV2 and TRBJ2-3; no clear D gene. The germline V and J ends were trimmed by 2 bases and 2 bases, with 5 bases remaining between them. CDR1 SNHLY and CDR2 FYNNEI come from the germline V gene. The CDR3 consists of 13 residues. As DNA, the CDR3 is TGTGCCAGCAGTGAACAGATCACAGATACGCAGTATTTT. Its translation: CASSEQITDTQYF.

The V call is TRBV7-9, the J call TRBJ2-7; the match to TRBD2 covers 8 bases. CDR1 is SEHNR and CDR2 is FQNEAQ in the germline V gene (reference sequence). This CDR3 has 13 amino acids. V dropped 5 bases and J dropped 4; count of bases not matched to a gene: 4. The DNA for the CDR3 is TGTGCCAGCAGCCCGGGACTAGTTTACGAGCAGTACTTC. This sequence encodes CASSPGLVYEQYF. The full variable domain, its missing parts supplied by reference TRBV7-9 and TRBJ2-7, is DTGVSQNPRHKITKRGQNVTFRCDPISEHNRLYWYRQTLGQGPEFLTYFQNEAQLEKSRLLSDRFSAERPKGSFSTLEIQRTEQGDSAMYLCASSPGLVYEQYFGPGTRLTVT.

Only a few counts were recorded for this clonotype. The chain uses TRBV18 and TRBJ2-7; D is ambiguous. There are 14 residues in the CDR3. V was clipped by 3 bases and J by 6 bases, with 15 bases between them. CDR1 and CDR2 (germline): KGHSH, LQKENI. The CDR3 loop is CASSPRPREAEQYV. DNA for the CDR3: TGTGCCAGCTCACCTAGACCCCGAGAGGCCGAGCAGTACGTC.

This clonotype was seen more than once but under ten times. The chain carries TRBV20-1 and TRBJ1-1; D remains unclear. CDR1 is DFQATT, CDR2 SNEGSKA, per germline (reference sequence). This CDR3 has 12 amino acids. Trimming removed 2 bases at V and 6 bases at J, with 10 bases between. The DNA of the CDR3 is TGCAGTGCTAGACAGGAGGGCCCTGAAGCTTTCTTT. It specifies CSARQEGPEAFF.

This clonotype was seen many times. The chain joins TRBV28 to TRBJ2-7, with 8 bases fitting TRBD2. V lost 4 bases and J lost 9; bases outside the gene matches: 17. Germline V CDR1 and CDR2: MDHEN, SYDVKM. CDR3 size: 16 residues. In DNA, the CDR3 is TGTGCCAGCAGTTCCGGGACTAGTGTATTCCTACGAGGGCAGTACTTC. This sequence encodes CASSSGTSVFLRGQYF.

This clonotype was seen more than once but under ten times. The chain couples TRBV20-1 to TRBJ1-2; D is perhaps TRBD1 (6 bases). CDR1 and CDR2 from the germline V gene are DFQATT and SNEGSKA (reference sequence). The CDR3 length is 14 residues. The V gene lost 7 bases and the J gene lost 2 bases, with 17 bases spanning the gap. The CDR3 nucleotides read TGCAGTGATATAGGGGGAGGGATGAACTATGGCTACACCTTC. Encoded protein: CSDIGGGMNYGYTF.

This clonotype was seen ten or more times. The rearrangement uses TRBV3-1 and TRBJ1-1; possible D gene TRBD1, 6 bases. Trimming shortened V by 3 bases and J by 1 base, and 15 bases separated the two germline ends. CDR1 LGHDT and CDR2 YNNKEL come from the germline V gene (reference sequence). CDR3 length equals 16 residues. For the CDR3, the DNA is TGTGCCAGCAGCCAGGGTTCTGGGGGGGCGAACACTGAAGCTTTCTTT. Its protein is CASSQGSGGANTEAFF.

The table lists this clonotype with many counts. V and J are TRBV20-1 and TRBJ2-3; no firm D call. The ends were cut back, 3 bases at V and 0 bases at J, with 10 bases in the middle. Germline assignment: CDR1 DFQATT and CDR2 SNEGSKA (reference sequence). The CDR3 consists of 14 residues. The CDR3 loop reads CSASSNISTDTQYF. The CDR3 coding sequence is TGCAGTGCTAGTTCTAACATAAGCACAGATACGCAGTATTTT.

In this sample, this clonotype turned up many times. The rearrangement joins TRBV6-1 to TRBJ2-3; 9 nucleotides align to TRBD1. The CDR3 extends over 15 amino acids. V gave up 1 base and J gave up 2 bases; unmatched junction bases: 1. Germline CDR1 and CDR2: MNHNS and SASEGT. CDR3 DNA sequence: TGTGCCAGCAGTGAAGGGACAGGGGACACAGATACGCAGTATTTT. This gives the protein CASSEGTGDTDTQYF.

This clonotype was seen a few times. The CDR3 is CASRDSSGGYTF. The CDR3, as DNA: TGTGCCAGCAGAGACAGTTCTGGCGGCTACACCTTC. The chain recombines TRBV6-1 with TRBJ1-2; tentatively, D is TRBD1 (5 bases). The germline V gene has CDR1 MNHNS and CDR2 SASEGT. This CDR3 region has 12 residues. V was pared by 6 bases and J by 8 bases, with 13 bases between.

This sequence joins TRBV4-2 and TRBJ2-3; D ambiguous. The germline V gene has CDR1 LGHNA and CDR2 YNFKEQ. Trimming removed 0 bases from V and 1 base from J, with 11 bases in between. The CDR3 is made up of 16 amino acids. The CDR3: CASSQDVGWGTDTQYF. As DNA, the CDR3 is TGTGCCAGCAGCCAAGATGTAGGGTGGGGCACAGATACGCAGTATTTT.

At least ten counts were recorded for this clonotype. The rearrangement uses TRBV13 and TRBJ2-3; 11 bases line up with TRBD2. The ends lost 4 bases at V and 0 bases at J; junction bases unmatched: 6. This CDR3 is built from 17 residues. Germline V gene lookup returns CDR1 PRHDT and CDR2 FYEKMQ (reference sequence). The CDR3 is CASSSGLAVPSTDTQYF. The CDR3 DNA sequence: TGTGCCAGCAGCTCGGGACTAGCGGTTCCTAGCACAGATACGCAGTATTTT.

This clonotype was recorded at least ten times. The genes are TRBV3-1 and TRBJ1-2, with D possibly matching TRBD1 (6 bases). Per the germline V gene, CDR1 is LGHDT and CDR2 is YNNKEL (reference sequence). The CDR3 length is 14 residues. Trimming removed 1 base from V and 0 bases from J, with 6 bases in between. The CDR3 DNA sequence: TGTGCCAGCAGCCAAGGGACAGCTAACTATGGCTACACCTTC. It translates to CASSQGTANYGYTF.

This clonotype turned up a few times. V gene TRBV6-1 combines with J gene TRBJ2-2, with TRBD2 as a possible D gene (6 bases). V lost 7 bases, J lost 1 base, and 7 bases lay in between. CDR1 is MNHNS and CDR2 is SASEGT in the germline V gene. This CDR3 has 13 amino acids. The CDR3 is CASNSGNTGELFF. CDR3 DNA: TGTGCCAGCAATAGCGGGAACACCGGGGAGCTGTTTTTT.

This clonotype has at least ten counts. V is TRBV3-1 and J is TRBJ2-7, with 9 bases lining up with TRBD2. Germline lookup yields CDR1 LGHDT and CDR2 YNNKEL (reference sequence). The J segment lost 5 bases and the V segment lost 0 bases, leaving 5 bases of the junction unmatched. The CDR3 is 15 residues long. In DNA, the CDR3 is TGTGCCAGCAGCCAAGATCATAGCGGGAGCCACGAGCAGTACTTC. It is translated as CASSQDHSGSHEQYF.

The table lists this clonotype with many counts. The chain has TRBV20-1 and TRBJ2-7; no definite D call. Germline V gene data show CDR1 as DFQATT and CDR2 as SNEGSKA (reference sequence). The CDR3 consists of 14 residues. V lost 0 bases to trimming and J lost 3 bases, with 12 bases between them. The CDR3 bases are TGCAGTGCTAGAGACAGAACACCGCTCTACGAGCAGTACGTC. Residues: CSARDRTPLYEQYV.

Only a few counts were recorded for this clonotype. J is TRBJ2-5 and V is TRBV6-1; the D gene is possibly TRBD1 (6 bases). The germline V and J ends were trimmed by 10 bases and 3 bases, with 15 bases remaining between them. CDR1 and CDR2 from the germline V gene are MNHNS and SASEGT. The CDR3 spans 13 residues. The CDR3 loop is CAIGTAGEETQYF. The CDR3 region has the DNA TGTGCCATCGGCACGGCAGGGGAAGAGACCCAGTACTTC.

This clonotype was observed at least ten times. The chain couples TRBV6-2 or TRBV6-3 to TRBJ2-4; D not certain. Trimming took off 7 bases at V and 8 bases at J, with 15 bases between the two ends. Germline V gives CDR1 MNHEY, CDR2 SVGEGT. The CDR3 loop spans 13 amino acids. CDR3 in amino acids: CASKLPDVDIQYF. DNA of the CDR3: TGTGCCAGCAAACTGCCCGACGTGGACATTCAGTACTTC.

The CDR3: CASSQVGNNEQFF. CDR3 nucleotides: TGCGCCAGCAGCCAAGTTGGGAACAATGAGCAGTTCTTC. The genes are TRBV4-1 and TRBJ2-1; D remains unclear. Trimming shortened V by 1 base and J by 5 bases, and 6 bases separated the two germline ends. Germline assignment: CDR1 MGHRA and CDR2 YSYEKL. This CDR3 is built from 13 residues.

The genes are TRBV9 and TRBJ2-1, with a weak D call TRBD2 (7 bases). Trimming shortened V by 4 bases and J by 5 bases, and 25 bases separated the two germline ends. From germline, CDR1 is SGDLS and CDR2 YYNGEE. The CDR3 runs 18 residues. CDR3 coding DNA: TGTGCCAGCAGCCCAGGAAAAGGGGGGGGAGCTTGGCACAATGAGCAGTTCTTC. Translating it yields CASSPGKGGGAWHNEQFF. The full variable domain, with the rest looked up from reference TRBV9 and TRBJ2-1, is DSGVTQTPKHLITATGQRVTLRCSPRSGDLSVYWYQQSLDQGLQFLIQYYNGEERAKGNILERFSAQQFPDLHSELNLSSLELGDSALYFCASSPGKGGGAWHNEQFFGPGTRLTVL.

This clonotype has at least ten counts. The chain joins TRBV13 to TRBJ2-5; 10 bases are a match to TRBD2. The CDR3 loop spans 16 amino acids. The germline CDR1 and CDR2 sequences are PRHDT and FYEKMQ (reference sequence). Trimming removed 5 bases from V and 5 bases from J; junction bases left unmatched: 11. Here the CDR3 DNA reads TGTGCCAGCAGCCATAGCGGGAGGCCAGACCGGGAGACCCAGTACTTC. Its protein product is CASSHSGRPDRETQYF.

The rearrangement joins TRBV2 to TRBJ1-2, with 8 bases that match TRBD1. Germline-derived CDR1 and CDR2 are SNHLY and FYNNEI. V shed 6 bases and J 11 bases; nucleotides not matched to a gene: 17. The CDR3 is 15 residues long. The CDR3, as DNA: TGTGCCAGCAGGGGGGCGCGGGACAGGAAGGGGTTGTACACCTTC. Translation gives CASRGARDRKGLYTF.